Following are 6 T cell receptor beta chains from one sample sequenced in a study of cytomegalovirus exposure and HLA in healthy donors. PCR employed 60 Vbeta and 13 Jbeta primers. Method: immunoSEQ multiplex PCR; TCRdb's copy keeps in-frame clones and lacks some. The sample includes some 53,000 clones. The sample consisted of PBMCs. The receptors were sampled from a woman aged 55-70 years in good health and CMV-seropositive.

V usage is TRBV7-6 and J usage is TRBJ1-6; 8 bases agree with TRBD1. V was clipped by 5 bases and J by 7 bases; unmatched bases: 13. The length of the CDR3 is 17 residues. The germline CDR1 and CDR2 sequences are SGHVS and FNYEAQ. CDR3 region: CASSQSPFRDRNSPLHF. The CDR3 bases are TGTGCCAGCAGCCAGTCTCCTTTCCGGGACAGGAATTCACCCCTCCACTTT.

A remark on this clone: A junction end diverges from the germline sequence, so it may reflect a read error. This chain uses TRBV4-3 with TRBJ1-5; the D gene is possibly TRBD1 (5 bases). The germline V gene encodes CDR1 LGHNA and CDR2 YSLEER. This CDR3 has 16 amino acids. The CDR3 region has the DNA TGCGCCAGCAGCCAAGATCTAAGGGGCAGCAATCAGCACCAGCATTTT. Amino acids: CASSQDLRGSNQHQHF.

The V and J genes are TRBV5-1 and TRBJ1-2; D not certain. The CDR3 runs to 15 residues. Germline V gene sequence: CDR1 SGHRS, CDR2 YFSETQ. V shed 4 bases and J shed 0 bases, with 13 bases lying between them. The DNA for the CDR3 is TGCGCCAGCAGCCCCGACTTGCAGTCTAACTATGGCTACACCTTC. It encodes CASSPDLQSNYGYTF.

The chain uses TRBV9 and TRBJ1-1, with D unresolved. Trimming took 0 bases from V and 3 from J, leaving 12 bases between them. The CDR3 runs 15 residues. Germline V gives CDR1 SGDLS, CDR2 YYNGEE. Here the CDR3 reads CASSVGLGGYTEAFF. DNA of the CDR3: TGTGCCAGCAGCGTAGGGCTGGGAGGATACACTGAAGCTTTCTTT.

The chain recombines TRBV2 with TRBJ2-3; unclear D gene. V was cut by 9 bases and J by 0 bases, with 10 bases left in between. Germline V gene lookup returns CDR1 SNHLY and CDR2 FYNNEI. This CDR3 comprises 13 residues. The CDR3 DNA is TGTGCCAGTTGGGCCGCCAGCACAGATACGCAGTATTTT. It translates to CASWAASTDTQYF.

This chain joins TRBV7-8 and TRBJ1-5; TRBD1 might be the D (6 bases). Trimming cost V 4 bases and J 3 bases, with 25 bases left between them. Germline V lookup: CDR1 SGHVS, CDR2 FQNEAQ. The CDR3 is 19 residues long. CDR3 sequence reads: CASSYKPGQNLGSNQPQHF. For the CDR3, the DNA is TGTGCCAGCAGCTATAAACCGGGACAAAACTTAGGGTCCAATCAGCCCCAGCATTTT.